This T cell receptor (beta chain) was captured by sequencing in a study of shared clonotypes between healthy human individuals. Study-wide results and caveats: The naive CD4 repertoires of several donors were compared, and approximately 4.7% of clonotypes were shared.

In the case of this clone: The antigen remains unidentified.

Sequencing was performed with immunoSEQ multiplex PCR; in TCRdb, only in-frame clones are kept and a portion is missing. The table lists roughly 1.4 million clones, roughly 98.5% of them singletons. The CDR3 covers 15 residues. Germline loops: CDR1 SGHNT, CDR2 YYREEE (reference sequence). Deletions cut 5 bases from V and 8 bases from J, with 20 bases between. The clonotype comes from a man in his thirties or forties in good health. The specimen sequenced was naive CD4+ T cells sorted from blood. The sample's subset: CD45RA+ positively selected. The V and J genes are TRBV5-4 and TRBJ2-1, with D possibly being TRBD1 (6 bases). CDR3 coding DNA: TGTGCCAGCAGGCCAGGGGCCACCCAGTACGATGAGCAGTTCTTC. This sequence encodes CASRPGATQYDEQFF.